This TCR beta chain comes out of a study of OX40 agonist ivuxolimab in advanced cancers. The CDR3 covers 16 residues. Germline loops: CDR1 SNHLY, CDR2 FYNNEI. V was trimmed by 0 bases and J by 8 bases, leaving 14 bases between them. Some clones are missing from TCRdb's copy, which holds only in-frame ones; the method was immunoSEQ multiplex PCR. Of 70,000 or so clones detected, about nine tenths appear once; the ten largest clones hold approximately 2.6%. This chain connects TRBV2 to TRBJ1-6; D might be TRBD1 (5 bases). This material consisted of CD4+ or CD8+ T cells sorted from blood, taken in a trial of the OX40 agonist ivuxolimab. The sequence was collected from an adult with an advanced solid tumor such as melanoma, head and neck, liver or kidney cancer. CDR3 residues: CASSEALLGTHSPLHF. CDR3 bases: TGTGCCAGCAGTGAAGCGCTTTTGGGGACGCATTCACCCCTCCACTTT.